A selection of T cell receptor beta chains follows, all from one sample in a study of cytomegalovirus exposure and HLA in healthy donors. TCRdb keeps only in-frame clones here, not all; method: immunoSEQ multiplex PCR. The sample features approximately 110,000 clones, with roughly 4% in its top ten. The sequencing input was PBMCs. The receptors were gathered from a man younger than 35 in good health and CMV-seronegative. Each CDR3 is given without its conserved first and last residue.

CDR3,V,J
ASSFDEGGNTIY,TRBV6-5,TRBJ1-3
ASGIGQEGNTEAF,TRBV19,TRBJ1-1
ASSPTRVGYEQY,TRBV2,TRBJ2-7
ASSEHTGDYEQY,TRBV25-1,TRBJ2-7
ASSITEGVGTEAF,TRBV5-1,TRBJ1-1
ATSRDPSYSRTDTQY,TRBV15,TRBJ2-3
ASGGVGLGGPTDTQY,TRBV25-1,TRBJ2-3
ASRSRGASNQPQH,TRBV19,TRBJ1-5
AFKLGGPGSGYT,TRBV30,TRBJ1-2
SAPITDTQY,TRBV20-1,TRBJ2-3
ASSSWTGASNQPQH,TRBV7-9,TRBJ1-5
ASSERGAGNSNEQF,TRBV6-1,TRBJ2-1
ASSALGGGADTQY,TRBV28,TRBJ2-3
ASSLGQNYGYT,TRBV5-4,TRBJ1-2
ASSQDTTTSGYWNEQF,TRBV4-1,TRBJ2-1
ASSTTGRGMGNYGYT,TRBV5-1,TRBJ1-2
AIGGANTEAF,TRBV10-3,TRBJ1-1
ASSPLPVSYGYT,TRBV11-2,TRBJ1-2
ASSFPRDTYYEQY,TRBV5-1,TRBJ2-7
ASSPGAPGSSGYT,TRBV18,TRBJ1-2
ASSQDGATGYGYT,TRBV4-1,TRBJ1-2
ATAPYIISSYNEQF,TRBV5-1,TRBJ2-1
ASSESLVRTDTQY,TRBV10-2,TRBJ2-3
ASSWGQGTYEQY,TRBV7-9,TRBJ2-7
ASSDPAGGIPSGANVLT,TRBV5-1,TRBJ2-6
ASSSTGTSAPDTQY,TRBV13,TRBJ2-3
ASSLTRREQF,TRBV5-4,TRBJ2-1
ASSSQNYEQY,TRBV7-9,TRBJ2-7
ASLQEDQPQH,TRBV28,TRBJ1-5
ASNPRDRNYGYT,TRBV21-1,TRBJ1-2
ASLRDSSYNEQF,TRBV19,TRBJ2-1
ASSLLGGQTHGYT,TRBV7-9,TRBJ1-2
ASSIGGGELF,TRBV19,TRBJ2-2
ASSLETSGGSFSYEQY,TRBV5-1,TRBJ2-7
ASSYQDMYGYT,TRBV6-5,TRBJ1-2
ASSLWTGATDTQY,TRBV7-9,TRBJ2-3
ASSPRGVRAF,TRBV6-1,TRBJ1-1
ASSYSAGASTEAF,TRBV6-5,TRBJ1-1
ASRLAGGPKAGELF,TRBV6-6,TRBJ2-2
SVEVPRDRRYEQY,TRBV29-1,TRBJ2-7
AWGTGTGGGYT,TRBV30,TRBJ1-2
ARVEQGTPLH,TRBV19,TRBJ1-6
ASSRGQGPRQPQH,TRBV6-6,TRBJ1-5